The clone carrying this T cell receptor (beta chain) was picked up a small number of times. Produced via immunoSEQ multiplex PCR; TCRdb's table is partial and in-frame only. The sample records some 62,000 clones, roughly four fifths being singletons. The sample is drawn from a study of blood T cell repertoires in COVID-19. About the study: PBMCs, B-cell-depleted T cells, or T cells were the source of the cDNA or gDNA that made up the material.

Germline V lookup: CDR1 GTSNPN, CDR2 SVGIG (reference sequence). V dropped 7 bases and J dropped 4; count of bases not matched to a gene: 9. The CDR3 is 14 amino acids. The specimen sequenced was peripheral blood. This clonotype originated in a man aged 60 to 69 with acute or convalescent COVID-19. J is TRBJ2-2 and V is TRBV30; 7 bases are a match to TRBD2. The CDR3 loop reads CASRLAWGTGELFF. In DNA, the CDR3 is TGTGCCTCCAGACTAGCATGGGGCACCGGGGAGCTGTTTTTT. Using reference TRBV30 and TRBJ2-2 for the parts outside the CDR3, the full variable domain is SQTIHQWPATLVQPVGSPLSLECTVEGTSNPNLYWYRQAAGRGLQLLFYSVGIGQISSEVPQNLSASRPQDRQFILSSKKLLLSDSGFYLCASRLAWGTGELFFGEGSRLTVL.